The 6 T cell receptor beta chains below were found in one sample sequenced in a study of blood T cell repertoires in COVID-19. The table came from immunoSEQ multiplex PCR; TCRdb's copy has only in-frame clones and leaves some out. The top ten hold about 2.1% of the sample, which has 250,000 to 300,000 clones, roughly 91% seen once. The source material was PBMCs or T cells enriched from blood (not recorded which). All receptors come from a middle-aged woman with acute COVID-19.

The CDR3 reads CASTRTSGSFNEQFF. The CDR3 DNA follows: TGTGCCAGCACCCGGACTAGCGGGAGCTTTAATGAGCAGTTCTTC. The V gene is TRBV9, the J gene TRBJ2-1; 13 positions match TRBD2. This CDR3 has 15 amino acids. Germline V gene data show CDR1 as SGDLS and CDR2 as YYNGEE. The V and J ends lost 6 bases and 7 bases, in that order; junction bases with no gene match: 7.

The CDR3: CASNPRTGNYEQYF. In DNA, the CDR3 is TGTGCCAGCAACCCGCGGACAGGGAATTACGAGCAGTACTTC. This sequence joins TRBV28 and TRBJ2-7; 8 bases agree with TRBD1. Germline loops: CDR1 MDHEN, CDR2 SYDVKM. Germline trimming cut 7 bases from V and 4 bases from J; bases unmatched to any gene: 9. The CDR3 is made up of 14 amino acids.

The chain couples TRBV12-3 or TRBV12-4 to TRBJ1-4, with TRBD1 as a possible D gene (6 bases). The V and J ends lost 5 bases and 8 bases respectively, with 12 bases between them. The CDR3 spans 13 residues. The CDR3 region is CASSPRGGEKLFF. CDR3 bases: TGTGCCAGCAGTCCGAGGGGGGGGGAAAAACTGTTTTTT.

In regard to this clone: The junction and the germline gene differ at one end; a read error may be behind it. The chain couples TRBV3-1 (or the pseudogene TRBV3-2) to TRBJ1-2; D is ambiguous. This CDR3 comprises 11 residues. The V gene's germline CDR1 is LGHDT and CDR2 YNNKEL (reference sequence). The CDR3 spells CASSQDKTPVF. DNA of the CDR3: TGTGCCAGCAGCCAAGATAAAACACCCGTGTTC.

The chain employs TRBV5-1 and TRBJ1-5; the match to TRBD1 covers 8 bases. Germline CDR1 reads SGHRS; CDR2 reads YFSETQ. The CDR3 is 14 amino acids. The junction had 2 bases not matched to a gene; V was cut back by 0 bases and J by 6 bases. The CDR3 here is CASSLGQGSQPQHF. In DNA form, the CDR3 reads TGCGCCAGCAGCTTGGGACAGGGGAGTCAGCCCCAGCATTTT.

This clone showed up just a few times. The chain recombines TRBV7-9 with TRBJ1-2, with a tentative D call TRBD1 (6 bases). CDR1 and CDR2 (germline): SEHNR, FQNEAQ (reference sequence). The V and J ends lost 1 base and 4 bases respectively, with 7 bases between them. This CDR3 has 13 residues. The CDR3 DNA reads as TGTGCCAGCAGCTTAGGGACAGCCTATGGCTACACCTTC. Translating gives CASSLGTAYGYTF.